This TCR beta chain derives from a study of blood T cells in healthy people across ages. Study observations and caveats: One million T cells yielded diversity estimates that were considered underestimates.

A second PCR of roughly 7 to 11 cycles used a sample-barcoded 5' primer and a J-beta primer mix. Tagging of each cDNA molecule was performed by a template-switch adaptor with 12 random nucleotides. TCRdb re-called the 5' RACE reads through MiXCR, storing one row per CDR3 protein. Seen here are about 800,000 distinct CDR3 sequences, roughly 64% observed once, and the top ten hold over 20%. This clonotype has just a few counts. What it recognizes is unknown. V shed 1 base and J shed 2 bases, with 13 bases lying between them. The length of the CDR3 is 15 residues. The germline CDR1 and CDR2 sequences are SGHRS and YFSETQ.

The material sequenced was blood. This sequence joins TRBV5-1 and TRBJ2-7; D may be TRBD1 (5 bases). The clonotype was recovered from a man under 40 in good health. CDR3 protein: CASSLRGSGAYEQYF. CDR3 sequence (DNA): TGCGCCAGCAGCTTGAGGGGCTCCGGAGCCTACGAGCAGTACTTC.